A selection of T cell receptor beta chains follows, all from one sample in a study of cytomegalovirus exposure and HLA in healthy donors. TCRdb's table, derived via immunoSEQ multiplex PCR, lists solely in-frame clones and lacks some. The sample includes 80,000 to 90,000 clones, about four fifths of them seen just once. Sequencing was carried out using PBMCs. These TCRs come from a woman aged 25-40 years in good health and CMV-seronegative. CDR3s include the opening cysteine and the closing phenylalanine or tryptophan. A D gene is named only where the DNA matches it firmly. The listing skips clone size in some rows; elsewhere it reads once, few, many or a size class.

cdr3_aa cdr3_nt j_call v_call clone_size d_call
CASSPQGRTYNSPLHF TGTGCCAGCAGCCCACAGGGACGGACCTATAATTCACCCCTCCACTTT TRBJ1-6 TRBV7-8 . .
CASSRDGGGEQFF TGTGCCAGCAGCCGGGACGGGGGAGGTGAGCAGTTCTTC TRBJ2-1 TRBV7-9 few .
CASSLYGTSDNEQFF TGTGCCAGCAGTTTATATGGGACTAGTGACAATGAGCAGTTCTTC TRBJ2-1 TRBV27 . TRBD2
CASSLRRYEQYF TGTGCCAGCAGCTTGAGGAGGTACGAGCAGTACTTC TRBJ2-7 TRBV5-8 . .
CASSDQAGSPLHF TGTGCCAGCAGCGATCAGGCAGGGTCACCCCTCCACTTT TRBJ1-6 TRBV11-2 . .
CASSDSGGVETQYF TGCGCCAGCAGTGACTCGGGGGGAGTGGAGACCCAGTACTTC TRBJ2-5 TRBV10-1 . TRBD2
CASSSRQDSNQPQHF TGTGCCAGCAGCTCCAGACAGGACAGCAATCAGCCCCAGCATTTT TRBJ1-5 TRBV7-2 . .
CASSPGQGDSSTNEKLFF TGTGCCAGCAGCCCCGGACAGGGGGATTCTTCAACTAATGAAAAACTGTTTTTT TRBJ1-4 TRBV4-2 . TRBD1
CASSLSGGRDEQYF TGTGCCAGCAGCTTATCCGGCGGGAGAGACGAGCAGTACTTC TRBJ2-7 TRBV7-2 . TRBD2
CASSLVDSRGYTF TGTGCCAGCAGTTTAGTGGACAGTAGAGGCTACACCTTC TRBJ1-2 TRBV28 . .
CASTPTGDGYTF TGTGCCAGCACGCCGACAGGGGATGGCTACACCTTC TRBJ1-2 TRBV7-9 once TRBD1
CASSTNEGQGRYEQYF TGTGCCAGTAGTACCAATGAAGGACAGGGGAGGTACGAGCAGTACTTC TRBJ2-7 TRBV19 . TRBD1
CARAGSGPSDEQFF TGTGCCAGAGCGGGGTCGGGCCCATCCGATGAGCAGTTCTTC TRBJ2-1 TRBV19 . TRBD2
CASSPGETQYF TGTGCCAGCAGCCCGGGTGAGACCCAGTACTTC TRBJ2-5 TRBV25-1 . .
CASSPGLAGVDEQFF TGCGCCAGCAGCCCGGGACTAGCGGGAGTGGATGAGCAGTTCTTC TRBJ2-1 TRBV5-1 . TRBD2
CASSDSTTGGFHEQFF TGTGCCAGCAGTGACTCGACGACAGGGGGGTTCCATGAGCAGTTCTTC TRBJ2-1 TRBV6-4 . TRBD1
CASSYFGGYTF TGTGCCAGCAGTTATTTCGGTGGCTACACCTTC TRBJ1-2 TRBV6-5 . .
CASSPGTLAGALNEQFF TGTGCCAGCAGCCCCGGAACGCTAGCGGGAGCGCTCAATGAGCAGTTCTTC TRBJ2-1 TRBV7-8 few TRBD2
CASSFGAGDLNEQFF TGCGCCAGCAGCTTTGGGGCGGGAGATCTGAATGAGCAGTTCTTC TRBJ2-1 TRBV5-1 . TRBD2
CASSPRFAAYEQFF TGTGCCAGCTCTCCACGTTTCGCGGCGTATGAGCAGTTCTTC TRBJ2-1 TRBV18 . .
CASSYSDRADYGYTF TGTGCCAGCAGCTACTCCGACAGGGCTGACTATGGCTACACCTTC TRBJ1-2 TRBV5-5 . TRBD1
CSVGDRRNTGELFF TGCAGCGTTGGGGACAGGCGAAACACCGGGGAGCTGTTTTTT TRBJ2-2 TRBV29-1 . TRBD1
CASSQGDRNIGTDTQYF TGCGCCAGCAGTCAAGGGGACAGGAACATCGGGACAGATACGCAGTATTTT TRBJ2-3 TRBV23-1 . TRBD1
CASSEWGGGTMNTEAFF TGTGCCAGCAGTGAATGGGGGGGAGGTACCATGAACACTGAAGCTTTCTTT TRBJ1-1 TRBV25-1 . .
CASSFSPGTSGYEQYF TGTGCCAGCAGTTTCTCCCCCGGGACTAGCGGATACGAGCAGTACTTC TRBJ2-7 TRBV28 . TRBD2
CASSPPSSGRSYNEQFF TGTGCCAGCTCACCACCGTCGAGCGGGAGATCCTACAATGAGCAGTTCTTC TRBJ2-1 TRBV18 . TRBD2
CASRGTSGSINIQYF TGTGCCAGCAGAGGGACTAGCGGGAGTATTAACATTCAGTACTTC TRBJ2-4 TRBV6-1 . TRBD2
CASSVVGAQGDEQFF TGTGCCAGCAGCGTAGTAGGGGCCCAGGGGGATGAGCAGTTCTTC TRBJ2-1 TRBV9 . TRBD1
CASRGGQQPSRGVLTF TGTGCCAGCCGAGGGGGCCAGCAGCCCTCCAGAGGCGTCCTGACTTTC TRBJ2-6 TRBV2 once TRBD1
CASSLSSGNTIYF TGTGCCAGCAGCTTGTCGTCTGGAAACACCATATATTTT TRBJ1-3 TRBV5-4 . .
CASSYTGTLGNTIYF TGTGCCAGCAGTTACACCGGGACACTTGGAAACACCATATATTTT TRBJ1-3 TRBV6-5 . .
CAWSVRAGQETQYF TGTGCCTGGAGTGTACGAGCGGGCCAAGAGACCCAGTACTTC TRBJ2-5 TRBV30 . .
CASSSGQRNQPQHF TGTGCCAGCAGCTCGGGACAGCGCAATCAGCCCCAGCATTTT TRBJ1-5 TRBV7-9 . TRBD1
CATSRSRGNYEQYF TGTGCCACCAGCAGAAGTAGGGGGAACTACGAGCAGTACTTC TRBJ2-7 TRBV15 once .
CASSLILPAGELFF TGTGCCAGCAGCCTCATTCTCCCGGCCGGGGAGCTGTTTTTT TRBJ2-2 TRBV7-9 . .
CASSLGAANTEAFF TGTGCCAGCAGCTTAGGGGCAGCCAACACTGAAGCTTTCTTT TRBJ1-1 TRBV11-3 . .
CASSPRTGTSNEQYF TGCGCCAGCAGCCCCCGGACAGGGACGAGCAACGAGCAGTACTTC TRBJ2-7 TRBV5-1 . TRBD1
CASSLMGRGSRWGADTQYF TGTGCCAGCAGCTTAATGGGGCGGGGGAGCCGGTGGGGCGCAGATACGCAGTATTTT TRBJ2-3 TRBV7-3 . TRBD2
CASSPSGRWETQYF TGTGCCAGCTCACCTAGCGGGAGATGGGAGACCCAGTACTTC TRBJ2-5 TRBV18 . TRBD2
CASSYQINTEAFF TGTGCCAGCAGTTACCAGATAAACACTGAAGCTTTCTTT TRBJ1-1 TRBV6-6 . .
CASSLTGTGGTEAFF TGTGCCAGCAGCTTAACCGGGACAGGGGGCACTGAAGCTTTCTTT TRBJ1-1 TRBV7-2 once TRBD1
CASSLDKGRAYGYTF TGTGCCAGCAGCTTAGATAAAGGCAGGGCCTATGGCTACACCTTC TRBJ1-2 TRBV11-3 . .
CAWTTGTYEQYF TGTGCCTGGACCACCGGTACCTACGAGCAGTACTTC TRBJ2-7 TRBV30 . .
CASSLWAGTNTGELFF TGTGCCAGCAGTTTGTGGGCGGGAACCAACACCGGGGAGCTGTTTTTT TRBJ2-2 TRBV28 once .
CASISTPGTIAGELFF TGTGCCAGCATTTCCACCCCCGGGACAATCGCCGGGGAGCTGTTTTTT TRBJ2-2 TRBV28 . .
CASSTRQGSTEAFF TGTGCCAGTAGTACAAGACAGGGAAGCACTGAAGCTTTCTTT TRBJ1-1 TRBV19 once TRBD1
CASSGQGVREQYF TGTGCCAGCAGTGGACAGGGGGTTAGGGAGCAGTACTTC TRBJ2-7 TRBV28 few TRBD1